The 15 T cell receptor beta chains below come from one sample, sequenced in a study of identical twins. Each CDR3 protein is one row after TCRdb ran MiXCR on the 5' RACE reads. In the table there are around 250,000 distinct CDR3 sequences, 5.5% to 7% of which are singletons. This sample also appeared in a second study, on yellow fever vaccine responses in identical twins.

Source material: memory (CD45RO+) T cells sorted from blood. All receptors derive from a young woman in good health.

Ten or more counts support this clonotype. The chain employs TRBV2 and TRBJ1-1; possibly TRBD1 for D (6 bases). Germline V lookup: CDR1 SNHLY, CDR2 FYNNEI. V lost 6 bases, J lost 4 bases, and 12 bases lay in between. This CDR3 has 13 residues. Here the CDR3 DNA reads TGTGCCAGCAGAGGGACCAGGGGCACTGAAGCTTTCTTT. Protein product: CASRGTRGTEAFF.

A few counts support this clonotype. J is TRBJ1-2 and V is TRBV12-3 or TRBV12-4; TRBD1 is a possible D gene (5 bases). V gave up 7 bases and J gave up 6 bases, with 12 bases separating them. This CDR3 contains 12 residues. The CDR3 reads CASTGGAHGYTF. The CDR3 coding sequence is TGTGCCAGCACCGGAGGGGCCCATGGCTACACCTTC.

This chain joins TRBV29-1 and TRBJ2-5, with D possibly matching TRBD1 (5 bases). CDR3 length: 14 residues. In germline, CDR1 is SQVTM, CDR2 ANQGSEA. V shed 5 bases and J shed 1 base, with 14 bases lying between them. CDR3 amino acids: CSVNLQGPQETQYF. In DNA form, the CDR3 reads TGCAGCGTTAACCTTCAGGGCCCCCAAGAGACCCAGTACTTC. Filled out from reference TRBV29-1 and TRBJ2-5, the complete variable domain reads SAVISQKPSRDICQRGTSLTIQCQVDSQVTMMFWYRQQPGQSLTLIATANQGSEATYESGFVIDKFPISRPNLTFSTLTVSNMSPEDSSIYLCSVNLQGPQETQYFGPGTRLLVL.

This clonotype was observed many times. The V gene is TRBV5-1, the J gene TRBJ2-1; 8 bases agree with TRBD2. V lost 1 base, J lost 4 bases, and 13 bases stayed unmatched. This CDR3 contains 18 residues. Per germline, CDR1 SGHRS and CDR2 YFSETQ. CDR3 residues: CASSLTLPGTSEYNEQFF. In DNA form, the CDR3 reads TGCGCCAGCAGCTTGACCCTACCTGGGACTAGTGAATACAATGAGCAGTTCTTC.

Details on this clonotype: Since a much larger clone is just one base distant, this may be a read error. CDR3 nucleotide sequence: TGTGCCAGCAGCTCCGGGACGTCTGCTAGCACAGATACGCAGTATTTT. Residues: CASSSGTSASTDTQYF. This chain joins TRBV7-9 and TRBJ2-3; D possibly matches TRBD1 or TRBD2 (5 bases each). V was clipped by 4 bases and J by 0 bases, with 14 bases between them. This CDR3 comprises 16 residues. From germline, CDR1 is SEHNR and CDR2 FQNEAQ (reference sequence).

The V gene is TRBV5-1, the J gene TRBJ2-1; 7 positions agree with TRBD2. V was clipped by 0 bases and J by 4 bases; unmatched bases: 13. The CDR3 is 18 amino acids. Germline V lookup: CDR1 SGHRS, CDR2 YFSETQ. The CDR3 is CASSLAGGGSGYYNEQFF. CDR3 DNA: TGCGCCAGCAGCTTGGCCGGCGGGGGTAGCGGGTATTACAATGAGCAGTTCTTC.

This clonotype was seen many times. The chain carries TRBV7-8 and TRBJ2-1; D is possibly TRBD2 (6 bases). The germline V and J ends were trimmed by 4 bases and 1 base, with 11 bases remaining between them. The CDR3 consists of 15 residues. Germline values: CDR1 SGHVS, CDR2 FQNEAQ. Here the CDR3 reads CASSSLSGSYNEQFF. Here the CDR3 DNA reads TGTGCCAGCAGCTCGCTTAGCGGATCCTACAATGAGCAGTTCTTC.

The J gene is TRBJ1-2, the V gene TRBV27; D unresolved. The CDR3 is made up of 15 amino acids. V was pared by 7 bases and J by 5 bases, with 20 bases between. The germline CDR1 and CDR2 sequences are MNHEY and SMNVEV (reference sequence). The chain's CDR3 is CASKAGFAFGYGYTF. As DNA, the CDR3 is TGTGCCAGCAAGGCCGGGTTTGCGTTTGGGTATGGCTACACCTTC.

The V gene is TRBV6-2 or TRBV6-3, the J gene TRBJ2-7; D gene uncertain. V was trimmed by 0 bases and J by 3 bases, leaving 9 bases between them. The CDR3 is 14 residues long. Germline assignment: CDR1 MNHEY and CDR2 SVGEGT. This CDR3 is CASSYSAASYEQYF. CDR3 bases: TGTGCCAGCAGTTACTCGGCAGCGAGCTACGAGCAGTACTTC.

This clonotype turned up a few times. The rearrangement links TRBV2 to TRBJ2-7; possible D gene TRBD2, 5 bases. CDR3 length: 13 residues. V was cut by 3 bases and J by 5 bases, with 11 bases left in between. Per germline, CDR1 SNHLY and CDR2 FYNNEI. CDR3 region: CASSEREGHEQYF. The CDR3 nucleotides are TGTGCCAGCAGTGAGAGGGAAGGCCACGAGCAGTACTTC. The complete variable domain, with remaining parts taken from reference TRBV2 and TRBJ2-7, reads EPEVTQTPSHQVTQMGQEVILRCVPISNHLYFYWYRQILGQKVEFLVSFYNNEISEKSEIFDDQFSVERPDGSNFTLKIRSTKLEDSAMYFCASSEREGHEQYFGPGTRLTVT.

This clonotype was detected many times. The rearrangement joins TRBV2 to TRBJ2-2; D is perhaps TRBD1 (6 bases). With 5 bases removed from V and 4 bases from J, the gap between germline ends came to 11 bases. The CDR3 is 14 residues long. Germline loops: CDR1 SNHLY, CDR2 FYNNEI. For the CDR3, the DNA is TGTGCCAGCAGTCGACCCAGGGGCACCGGGGAGCTGTTTTTT. Its translation: CASSRPRGTGELFF. Using reference TRBV2 and TRBJ2-2 for the parts outside the CDR3, the full variable domain is EPEVTQTPSHQVTQMGQEVILRCVPISNHLYFYWYRQILGQKVEFLVSFYNNEISEKSEIFDDQFSVERPDGSNFTLKIRSTKLEDSAMYFCASSRPRGTGELFFGEGSRLTVL.

The rearrangement joins TRBV7-2 to TRBJ2-5, with 8 bases aligning to TRBD2. Germline assignment: CDR1 SGHTA and CDR2 FQGNSA. Trimming took 5 bases from V and 0 from J; bases not matched to a gene: 5. The CDR3 is made up of 15 amino acids. Here the CDR3 DNA reads TGTGCCAGCAGCCCACTAGCGGATAACCAAGAGACCCAGTACTTC. Residues: CASSPLADNQETQYF.

CDR3 DNA sequence: TGTGCCAGCAGCTTAGATCATGTCAGGTTCATTACCAGACCCAACTATGGCTACACCTTC. Its protein product is CASSLDHVRFITRPNYGYTF. The V call is TRBV11-2, the J call TRBJ1-2; D not certain. The CDR3 has 20 residues. Germline V gives CDR1 SGHAT, CDR2 FQNNGV. Trimming shortened V by 0 bases and J by 2 bases, and 25 bases separated the two germline ends.

This clonotype was picked up a small number of times. The chain is built from TRBV24-1 and TRBJ1-1, with 8 nucleotides matching TRBD1. The CDR3 runs to 12 residues. Germline V gene data show CDR1 as KGHDR and CDR2 as SFDVKD. V gave up 0 bases and J gave up 10 bases; unmatched junction bases: 0. DNA of the CDR3: TGTGCCACCAGTGATTTGCAGGGGGCAGCTTTCTTT. Translation: CATSDLQGAAFF.

This sequence joins TRBV7-8 and TRBJ2-3, with D unresolved. Germline V gene data show CDR1 as SGHVS and CDR2 as FQNEAQ. The CDR3 consists of 16 residues. V shed 6 bases and J shed 1 base, with 17 bases lying between them. In DNA form, the CDR3 reads TGTGCCAGCAGATTATCCGGCGGAGTCGGCACAGATACGCAGTATTTT. It translates to CASRLSGGVGTDTQYF.